The T cell receptor (beta chain) described here comes from a study of blood T cells in healthy people across ages. General study results and limits: Researchers report that TCR beta diversity correlated strongly with naive T cell percentage. Diversity was higher, and naive CD4+ cells more numerous, in long-lived donors than in aged donors.

The authors ran a second PCR of about 7 to 11 cycles using a sample-barcoded 5' primer and a J-beta primer mix. A template-switch adaptor that had 12 random nucleotides put a tag on each cDNA molecule. Each CDR3 protein is one row after TCRdb ran MiXCR on the 5' RACE reads. The data contain hundreds of thousands of distinct CDR3 sequences, 40% to 50% of them seen just once; the ten biggest clones take up around 21%. Worth noting for this clonotype: Its matching antigen is unknown.

They isolated at least 6 million PBMCs from each sample. The germline CDR1 and CDR2 sequences are ENHRY and SYGVKD. Trimming removed 4 bases at V and 7 bases at J, with 11 bases between. The CDR3 spans 13 residues. The sequence derives from a man aged 60-69 years in good health. Sequenced input: blood. The V call is TRBV10-3, the J call TRBJ2-1; either TRBD1 or TRBD2 may fit D (5 bases each). CDR3 region: CAISVQGTNEQFF. In nucleotides, the CDR3 is TGTGCCATCAGTGTCCAAGGGACGAATGAGCAGTTCTTC.